This TCR beta chain was retrieved from a study of graft-versus-host responses after intestinal transplantation. Findings and limits, study-wide: Present in recipient marrow, GvH clones included some that appeared first in ileum or blood.

CDR1 is MNHEY and CDR2 is SMNVEV in the germline V gene (reference sequence). V lost 2 bases, J lost 8 bases, and 8 bases stayed unmatched. The CDR3 runs to 15 residues. This clone showed up just once. Its antigen is unknown. The method was immunoSEQ multiplex PCR; TCRdb's version includes in-frame clones alone and lacks a portion of them. The table shows tens of thousands of clones, with roughly 89% occurring only once. This sequence was found in a human patient who received an intestinal transplant, so some T cells may come from the graft donor. The source was PBMCs, collected about 310 days after intestinal transplant. This chain links TRBV27 with TRBJ2-1; 8 bases line up with TRBD1. CDR3 loop: CASSLGPGGSDEQFF. As DNA, the CDR3 is TGTGCCAGCAGTTTAGGGCCAGGGGGCAGCGATGAGCAGTTCTTC.